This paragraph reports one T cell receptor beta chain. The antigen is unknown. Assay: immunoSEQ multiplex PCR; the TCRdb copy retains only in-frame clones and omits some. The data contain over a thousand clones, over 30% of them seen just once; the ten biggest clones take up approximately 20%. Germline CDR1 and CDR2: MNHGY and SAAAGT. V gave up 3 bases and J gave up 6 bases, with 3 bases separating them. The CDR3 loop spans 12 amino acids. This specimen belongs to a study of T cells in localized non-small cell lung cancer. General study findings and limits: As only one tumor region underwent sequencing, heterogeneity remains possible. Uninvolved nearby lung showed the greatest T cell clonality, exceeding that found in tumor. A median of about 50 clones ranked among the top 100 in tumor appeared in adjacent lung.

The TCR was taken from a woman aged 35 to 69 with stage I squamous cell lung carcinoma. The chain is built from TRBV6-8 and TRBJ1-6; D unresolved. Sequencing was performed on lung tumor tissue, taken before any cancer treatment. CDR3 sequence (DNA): TGTGCCAGCAGTTATCCTAATTCACCCCTCCACTTT. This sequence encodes CASSYPNSPLHF.